This section outlines one T cell receptor beta chain sequence together with its context. This CDR3 is built from 13 residues. Trimming shortened V by 1 base and J by 7 bases, and 8 bases separated the two germline ends. Per the germline V gene, CDR1 is SGHAT and CDR2 is FQDESV (reference sequence). The entry originates in a study of blood T cell repertoires in COVID-19. Study in general: The United States, Italy and Spain were the sources of the acute and convalescent COVID-19 samples.

Authors' analysis steps: Reference gene primer amplification gave nucleated cell count estimates. This table comes from immunoSEQ multiplex PCR, and its TCRdb copy is limited to in-frame clones, with some not included. The DNA gave D and trimming, while V, J and clone size come from that table. Among 150,000 to 200,000 clones listed, around 84% were seen once. The source is a woman aged 70 to 79 with COVID-19, enrolled during active disease. The chain uses TRBV11-1 and TRBJ2-1; perhaps TRBD2 as D (6 bases). The material sequenced was peripheral blood. CDR3 coding DNA: TGTGCCAGCAGCTTAGAGCGGGTGAATGAGCAGTTCTTC. It specifies CASSLERVNEQFF.